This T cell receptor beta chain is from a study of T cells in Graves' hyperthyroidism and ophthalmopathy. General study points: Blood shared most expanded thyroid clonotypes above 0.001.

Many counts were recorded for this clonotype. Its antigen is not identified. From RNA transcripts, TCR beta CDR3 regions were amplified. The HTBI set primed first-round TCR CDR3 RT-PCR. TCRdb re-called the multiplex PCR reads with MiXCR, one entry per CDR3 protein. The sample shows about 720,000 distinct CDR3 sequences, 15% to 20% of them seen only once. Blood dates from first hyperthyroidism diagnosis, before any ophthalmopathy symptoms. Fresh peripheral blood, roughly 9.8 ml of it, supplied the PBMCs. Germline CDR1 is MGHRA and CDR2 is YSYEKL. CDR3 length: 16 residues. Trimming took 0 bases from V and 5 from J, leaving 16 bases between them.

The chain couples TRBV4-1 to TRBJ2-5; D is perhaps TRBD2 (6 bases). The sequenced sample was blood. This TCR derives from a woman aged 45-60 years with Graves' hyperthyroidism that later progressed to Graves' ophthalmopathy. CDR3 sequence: CASSQDPGGLRETQYF. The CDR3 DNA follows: TGCGCCAGCAGCCAAGATCCGGGCGGACTAAGGGAGACCCAGTACTTC.